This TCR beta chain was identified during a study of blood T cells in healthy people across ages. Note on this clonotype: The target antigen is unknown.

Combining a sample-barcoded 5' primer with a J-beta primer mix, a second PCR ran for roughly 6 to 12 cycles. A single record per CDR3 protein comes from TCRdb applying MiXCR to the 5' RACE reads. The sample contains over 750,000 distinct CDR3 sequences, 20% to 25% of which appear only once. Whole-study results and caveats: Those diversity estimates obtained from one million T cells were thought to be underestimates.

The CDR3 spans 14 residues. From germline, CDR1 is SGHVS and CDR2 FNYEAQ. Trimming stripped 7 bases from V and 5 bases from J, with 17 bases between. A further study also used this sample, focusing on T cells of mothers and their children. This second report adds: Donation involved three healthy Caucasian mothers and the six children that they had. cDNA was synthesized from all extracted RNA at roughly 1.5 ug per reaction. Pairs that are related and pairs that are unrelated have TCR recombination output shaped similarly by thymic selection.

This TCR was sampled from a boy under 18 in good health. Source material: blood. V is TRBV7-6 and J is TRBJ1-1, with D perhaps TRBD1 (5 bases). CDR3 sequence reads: CASTIWKGWTEAFF. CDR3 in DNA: TGTGCCAGCACCATATGGAAGGGGTGGACTGAAGCTTTCTTT. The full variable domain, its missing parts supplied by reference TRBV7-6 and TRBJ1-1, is GAGVSQSPRYKVTKRGQDVALRCDPISGHVSLYWYRQALGQGPEFLTYFNYEAQQDKSGLPNDRFSAERPEGSISTLTIQRTEQRDSAMYRCASTIWKGWTEAFFGQGTRLTVV.